The present T cell receptor (beta chain) was sequenced within a study of cytomegalovirus exposure and HLA in healthy donors. Study results and limitations: The authors listed roughly 150 TCR beta chains as cytomegalovirus-associated. TCR clusters originating in the first cohort tended to co-occur in the 120 validation repertoires, according to a later analysis. CMV antigen specificity of three CMV-associated chains was confirmed in vitro.

TCRdb's table, derived via immunoSEQ multiplex PCR, lists solely in-frame clones and lacks some. In the table there are tens of thousands of clones, roughly 95% of which are singletons. Germline lookup yields CDR1 MGHRA and CDR2 YSYEKL. Trimming took 0 bases from V and 4 from J; bases not matched to a gene: 2. The CDR3 is made up of 15 amino acids. For this clone: Its antigen is unidentified.

The clonotype was recovered from a man aged 18 to 30 in good health and CMV-seropositive. The chain has TRBV4-1 and TRBJ2-7; 11 positions match TRBD2. What was sequenced was PBMCs. CDR3 protein: CASSQEGLAAYEQYF. CDR3 bases: TGCGCCAGCAGCCAAGAGGGACTAGCGGCTTACGAGCAGTACTTC.